This TCR beta chain came from a study of OX40 agonist ivuxolimab in advanced cancers. Some clones are missing from TCRdb's copy, which holds only in-frame ones; the method was immunoSEQ multiplex PCR. The data contain 40,000 to 45,000 clones, nearly 90% of them seen just once; the ten biggest clones take up 13%. Germline V gene lookup returns CDR1 SGHRS and CDR2 YFSETQ. This CDR3 is built from 14 residues. The V end lost 4 bases, the J end lost 0 bases, and 9 bases lay between the germline ends. This specimen consisted of CD4+ or CD8+ T cells sorted from blood, obtained in a trial of the OX40 agonist ivuxolimab. The receptor was isolated from an adult with an advanced solid tumor such as melanoma, head and neck, liver or kidney cancer. V usage is TRBV5-1 and J usage is TRBJ2-3; D is undetermined. The CDR3 sequence is CASSTIPSTDTQYF. DNA of the CDR3: TGCGCCAGCAGCACAATACCTAGCACAGATACGCAGTATTTT.